Shown below are 18 T cell receptor beta chains from a single sample sequenced in a study of sequential checkpoint blockade in melanoma. The repertoire was sequenced with immunoSEQ multiplex PCR; TCRdb's copy has only in-frame clones and lacks some. The profile shows about 20,000 clones, roughly two thirds of them singletons. Treatment indicated: randomized to nivolumab then ipilimumab (arm A) or the reverse (arm B). The material sequenced was tumor tissue (inferred from file names), taken from a patient given nivolumab and ipilimumab in sequence. These receptors originate from a human donor with melanoma.

This rearrangement joins TRBV12-5 to TRBJ2-1, with a weak D call TRBD1 (6 bases). V was cut by 5 bases and J by 9 bases, with 14 bases left in between. There are 13 residues in the CDR3. CDR1 and CDR2 from the germline V gene are LGHNT and FRNRAP. CDR3 nucleotide sequence: TGTGCTAGTGGTATTCCCGGGACACCTGAGCAGTTCTTC. Translating gives CASGIPGTPEQFF.

The chain couples TRBV29-1 to TRBJ1-2; 8 nucleotides match TRBD1. Germline V gives CDR1 SQVTM, CDR2 ANQGSEA. This CDR3 has 15 residues. With V trimmed by 6 bases and J by 5 bases, 14 bases remained unmatched. CDR3 protein: CSVDHSQGADYGYTF. The DNA for the CDR3 is TGCAGCGTCGACCACAGTCAGGGGGCGGATTATGGCTACACCTTC.

The gene calls are TRBV7-6 and TRBJ2-7; 11 bases agree with TRBD2. The germline V gene encodes CDR1 SGHVS and CDR2 FNYEAQ. The CDR3 is made up of 14 amino acids. Trimming at V came to 5 bases and at J to 6 bases, leaving 6 bases not matched to a gene. CDR3 DNA sequence: TGTGCCAGCAGCCCAGTAGCGGGAGGGGTCGAGCAGTACTTC. It translates to CASSPVAGGVEQYF.

A note on this clone: At one end, the junction sequence differs from germline, possibly due to a read error. V and J are TRBV6-9 and TRBJ2-3; TRBD2 aligns across 8 bases. This CDR3 has 16 residues. In germline, CDR1 is MNHGY, CDR2 SVAAGI. The CDR3, as DNA: TGTGCCATCAGTGCGGGAGGTAGCGGGACCACAGATACGCAGTATTTT. It is translated as CAISAGGSGTTDTQYF.

The chain has TRBV5-8 and TRBJ2-7; 9 bases agree with TRBD2. Per germline, CDR1 SGHTS and CDR2 YDEGEE. Trimming cost V 3 bases and J 4 bases; bases outside gene matches: 8. The CDR3 extends over 15 amino acids. This chain's CDR3 is CASSSGLAASYEQYF. The CDR3 region has the DNA TGTGCCAGCAGCTCGGGACTAGCTGCGAGTTACGAGCAGTACTTC.

The gene calls are TRBV30 and TRBJ1-2, with a tentative D call TRBD1 (6 bases). CDR1 and CDR2 (germline): GTSNPN, SVGIG (reference sequence). Trimming cost V 1 base and J 4 bases, with 7 bases left between them. CDR3 length equals 12 residues. The CDR3 reads CAWSETGYGYTF. DNA for the CDR3: TGTGCCTGGAGTGAGACAGGCTATGGCTACACCTTC.

The chain links TRBV19 to TRBJ2-7, with TRBD2 matching 7 bases. V lost 6 bases, J lost 2 bases, and 10 bases stayed unmatched. The germline CDR1 and CDR2 sequences are LNHDA and SQIVND (reference sequence). The CDR3 consists of 15 residues. The CDR3 here is CASRPEGTTTYEQYF. CDR3 sequence (DNA): TGTGCCAGTAGGCCCGAAGGGACTACCACCTACGAGCAGTACTTC.

This clone has only a few counts. This chain links TRBV7-1 with TRBJ2-7; no clear D. TRBV7-1 is labeled an ORF, and its function is uncertain. The V and J ends lost 5 bases and 5 bases respectively, with 16 bases between them. The CDR3 has 14 residues. As DNA, the CDR3 is TGTGCCAGCAGCACACGAGACCATCCCAACGAGCAGTACTTC. Its protein is CASSTRDHPNEQYF.

This chain uses TRBV19 with TRBJ2-5; D possibly corresponds to TRBD2 (6 bases). CDR1 is LNHDA, CDR2 SQIVND, per germline (reference sequence). V was pared by 1 base and J by 2 bases, with 11 bases between. This CDR3 has 15 amino acids. The CDR3 DNA reads as TGTGCCAGTAGTATAGGCGGGACTGTTCAAGAGACCCAGTACTTC. This sequence encodes CASSIGGTVQETQYF.

The CDR3 here is CASSSDSATNEKLFF. CDR3 coding DNA: TGTGCCAGCAGTTCCGACAGTGCAACTAATGAAAAACTGTTTTTT. V gene TRBV6-9 combines with J gene TRBJ1-4, with D perhaps matching TRBD1 (5 bases). Germline V gene sequence: CDR1 MNHGY, CDR2 SVAAGI. With 4 bases removed from V and 0 bases from J, the gap between germline ends came to 9 bases. The CDR3 totals 15 residues.

This clone was found a few times. The chain carries TRBV7-6 and TRBJ2-5, with D hard to call. Trimming shortened V by 5 bases and J by 0 bases, and 13 bases separated the two germline ends. The CDR3 covers 15 residues. Per the germline V gene, CDR1 is SGHVS and CDR2 is FNYEAQ. The CDR3: CASSPRRNHQETQYF. The CDR3 bases are TGTGCCAGCAGCCCAAGAAGGAACCACCAAGAGACCCAGTACTTC.

The count of this clone is one. The chain recombines TRBV5-1 with TRBJ2-3, with D maybe TRBD2 (6 bases). V was shortened by 0 bases and J by 5 bases, with 13 bases between the two germline ends. The V gene's germline CDR1 is SGHRS and CDR2 YFSETQ. The length of the CDR3 is 15 residues. The CDR3 coding sequence is TGCGCCAGCAGCTTGGGTTCTAGCGTCCAAGATACGCAGTATTTT. This gives the protein CASSLGSSVQDTQYF.

The chain employs TRBV5-1 and TRBJ1-3, with a possible D match to TRBD1 (5 bases). Between the trimmed V and J ends, which lost 6 bases and 0 bases, there was a span of 13 bases. The CDR3 has 15 residues. Germline CDR1 SGHRS, CDR2 YFSETQ. The CDR3 region is CASKAGTLSGNTIYF. CDR3 bases: TGCGCCAGCAAAGCTGGGACTCTCTCTGGAAACACCATATATTTT. The whole variable domain, filled in from reference TRBV5-1 and TRBJ1-3, reads KAGVTQTPRYLIKTRGQQVTLSCSPISGHRSVSWYQQTPGQGLQFLFEYFSETQRNKGNFPGRFSGRQFSNSRSEMNVSTLELGDSALYLCASKAGTLSGNTIYFGEGSWLTVV.

The genes are TRBV19 and TRBJ2-3, with D perhaps assigned TRBD1 or TRBD2 (5 bases each). The CDR3 is 14 amino acids. Germline assignment: CDR1 LNHDA and CDR2 SQIVND (reference sequence). Trimming left V 5 bases short and J 5 bases short, with 14 bases between. The CDR3, as DNA: TGTGCCAGTAGTGGACTGGGACGATTAGATACGCAGTATTTT. This encodes CASSGLGRLDTQYF.

In this sample, this clone is medium-sized. This chain links TRBV29-1 with TRBJ1-3, with D possibly TRBD1 on 5 matching bases. V was pared by 7 bases and J by 4 bases, with 11 bases between. The CDR3 length is 12 residues. Looked up from germline, CDR1 is SQVTM and CDR2 is ANQGSEA. The CDR3 nucleotides are TGCAGCGGTATGACAGTAGGAAACACCATATATTTT. Translating gives CSGMTVGNTIYF.

This clone appeared a single time. This rearrangement joins TRBV14 to TRBJ2-7, with 11 bases that match TRBD2. J gave up 3 bases and V 1 base, and 8 bases lay outside the gene matches. This CDR3 is 17 amino acids long. Per germline, CDR1 SGHDN and CDR2 FVKESK. The CDR3, as DNA: TGTGCCAGCAGCCAAGCCCCGACTAGCGGGAACTTCTACGAGCAGTACTTC. It codes for CASSQAPTSGNFYEQYF.

V and J are TRBV6-8 and TRBJ2-1; D uncertain. The V end was cut by 6 bases, the J end by 9 bases, with 18 bases between. Germline CDR1 reads MNHGY; CDR2 reads SAAAGT. The CDR3 loop spans 14 amino acids. The CDR3 is CASRTGPNVSEQFF. The CDR3 DNA is TGTGCCAGCAGAACCGGGCCGAATGTAAGTGAGCAGTTCTTC.

The chain employs TRBV18 and TRBJ2-3, with D possibly TRBD2 on 6 matching bases. Trimming left V 3 bases short and J 5 bases short, with 18 bases between. CDR1 is KGHSH, CDR2 LQKENI, per germline. The CDR3 consists of 16 residues. The CDR3 reads CASSPSRRAQGDTQYF. In DNA form, the CDR3 reads TGTGCCAGCTCACCCAGCCGGAGGGCGCAGGGAGATACGCAGTATTTT.